These 5 T cell receptor beta chains share one sample of origin, sequenced in a study of blood T cell repertoires in COVID-19. Method: immunoSEQ multiplex PCR; TCRdb's copy keeps in-frame clones and lacks some. The table has almost 200,000 clones, roughly three quarters seen once. The sequenced material came from peripheral blood. These receptors came from a woman aged 40 to 50 with COVID-19, enrolled during active disease.

The genes are TRBV7-9 and TRBJ1-6; D ambiguous. From germline, CDR1 is SEHNR and CDR2 FQNEAQ (reference sequence). With 2 bases removed from V and 10 bases from J, the gap between germline ends came to 15 bases. The CDR3 sequence is 15 residues long. The CDR3 bases are TGTGCCAGCAGCTTACGAGCGGATAGTGGATCACCCCTCCACTTT. It yields the protein CASSLRADSGSPLHF.

The chain has TRBV5-6 and TRBJ1-4, with D possibly matching TRBD1 (5 bases). Germline V gene data show CDR1 as SGHDT and CDR2 as YYEEEE. This CDR3 comprises 16 residues. V gave up 6 bases and J gave up 8 bases, with 23 bases separating them. In DNA form, the CDR3 reads TGTGCCAGCAATCCCACCGTCGTGGGGCACGACGAAAAACTGTTTTTT. It codes for CASNPTVVGHDEKLFF.

The genes are TRBV10-1 and TRBJ2-1; D might be TRBD2 (6 bases). The CDR3 covers 12 residues. Germline CDR1 is WNHNN and CDR2 is SYGVQD (reference sequence). V lost 6 bases and J lost 12, with 15 bases in between. CDR3 coding DNA: TGCGCCAGCAGCGGAGGGGAAAGGGGGCAGTTCTTC. Its protein product is CASSGGERGQFF.

The J gene is TRBJ1-4, the V gene TRBV4-1, with 7 bases fitting TRBD1. CDR1 MGHRA and CDR2 YSYEKL come from the germline V gene. J was trimmed by 0 bases and V by 0 bases; bases with no gene match: 10. CDR3 length: 19 amino acids. This CDR3 reads CASSQDRVRQGPTNEKLFF. The CDR3 nucleotides read TGCGCCAGCAGCCAAGATCGGGTCCGACAGGGCCCAACTAATGAAAAACTGTTTTTT.

There are a few counts of this clone. V gene TRBV5-6 combines with J gene TRBJ2-7; unclear D gene. Trimming left V 0 bases short and J 1 base short, with 8 bases between. Germline V CDR1 and CDR2: SGHDT, YYEEEE. The CDR3 is 14 residues long. The CDR3 nucleotides read TGTGCCAGCAGCTTGGGGAGCAGTTCCTACGAGCAGTACTTC. Amino acid sequence: CASSLGSSSYEQYF.